What follows are 15 T cell receptor beta chains derived from one specimen sequenced in a study of identical twins. TCRdb reprocessed the 5' RACE reads with MiXCR, giving one entry per CDR3 protein. The table includes about 920,000 distinct CDR3 sequences, approximately 13% detected once. The sample was also linked to a second study, of yellow fever vaccine responses in identical twins.

The sample was PBMCs. These receptors originate from a woman under 30 in good health.

This sequence joins TRBV7-3 and TRBJ2-1, with D possibly matching TRBD1 (6 bases). This CDR3 is built from 15 residues. The germline V and J ends were trimmed by 1 base and 2 bases, with 9 bases remaining between them. The V gene's germline CDR1 is SGHTA and CDR2 FQGTGA. DNA of the CDR3: TGTGCCAGCAGCTTAATACAGGGCCCCTACAATGAGCAGTTCTTC. Encoded protein: CASSLIQGPYNEQFF.

This clonotype occurred a few times. The chain links TRBV10-3 to TRBJ2-5, with a possible D match to TRBD2 (6 bases). The CDR3 covers 13 residues. Trimming cost V 10 bases and J 4 bases, with 16 bases left between them. From germline, CDR1 is ENHRY and CDR2 SYGVKD. The CDR3 is CATTTSLAETQYF. The CDR3 DNA sequence: TGTGCCACAACGACTAGTCTCGCAGAGACCCAGTACTTC.

This clonotype was detected a few times. The genes are TRBV20-1 and TRBJ2-1, with 7 bases fitting TRBD2. CDR1 and CDR2 (germline): DFQATT, SNEGSKA (reference sequence). The CDR3 covers 15 residues. J lost 8 bases, V lost 2 bases, and 12 bases had no gene match. As DNA, the CDR3 is TGCAGTGCTAGACCCATTGGCGGGAGAAGGGATGAGCAGTTCTTC. Translation: CSARPIGGRRDEQFF.

This clonotype was seen more than once but under ten times. This sequence joins TRBV12-3 or TRBV12-4 and TRBJ2-2, with TRBD2 matching 13 bases. J was trimmed by 3 bases and V by 6 bases; bases with no gene match: 13. This CDR3 is 19 amino acids long. Written as DNA, the CDR3 is TGTGCCAGCAGGGATCCACAACTAGCGGGGGGGCCCGACACCGGGGAGCTGTTTTTT. Amino acid sequence: CASRDPQLAGGPDTGELFF.

The rearrangement links TRBV12-3 or TRBV12-4 to TRBJ2-7; D is uncertain. The CDR3 has 13 amino acids. V lost 4 bases, J lost 4 bases, and 11 bases lay in between. CDR3 protein: CASSSPPIYEQYF. The CDR3 region has the DNA TGTGCCAGCAGTTCCCCCCCCATTTACGAGCAGTACTTC.

This clonotype was observed a handful of times. The chain joins TRBV6-5 to TRBJ2-2; D is ambiguous. CDR3 length equals 14 residues. Germline V CDR1 and CDR2: MNHEY, SVGAGI. V was cut by 2 bases and J by 4 bases, with 8 bases left in between. CDR3 nucleotides: TGTGCCAGCAGTTACGACGGATTCACCGGGGAGCTGTTTTTT. It codes for CASSYDGFTGELFF.

The chain couples TRBV20-1 to TRBJ1-4; D gene uncertain. In germline, CDR1 is DFQATT, CDR2 SNEGSKA (reference sequence). The CDR3 runs to 15 residues. V shed 3 bases and J shed 6 bases, with 17 bases lying between them. Here the CDR3 DNA reads TGCAGTGCTAGCGATACCAGGATATATTATGAAAAACTGTTTTTT. This codes for CSASDTRIYYEKLFF.

Ten or more counts support this clonotype. The chain carries TRBV12-3 or TRBV12-4 and TRBJ1-2, with no clear D. The CDR3 covers 13 residues. V was shortened by 3 bases and J by 2 bases, with 7 bases between the two germline ends. The CDR3 sequence is CASSFWGNYGYTF. For the CDR3, the DNA is TGTGCCAGCAGTTTTTGGGGAAACTATGGCTACACCTTC.

This clonotype was detected only a few times. The chain recombines TRBV7-8 with TRBJ2-2, with D maybe TRBD2 (5 bases). Germline loops: CDR1 SGHVS, CDR2 FQNEAQ. V dropped 5 bases and J dropped 4 bases, with 11 bases sitting between them. This CDR3 is 14 amino acids long. This chain's CDR3 is CASSPARGTGELFF. The CDR3 region has the DNA TGTGCCAGCAGCCCCGCCCGGGGCACCGGGGAGCTGTTTTTT.

This clonotype was counted only a few times. The V and J genes are TRBV28 and TRBJ1-5, with a weak D call TRBD1 (5 bases). CDR1 and CDR2 from the germline V gene are MDHEN and SYDVKM. The CDR3 runs to 15 residues. V lost 5 bases to trimming and J lost 5 bases, with 16 bases between them. In nucleotides, the CDR3 is TGTGCCAGCAGTCCCCAAGGGACCGACTATCAGCCCCAGCATTTT. This codes for CASSPQGTDYQPQHF.

As to this clonotype: One end of the junction fails to match germline, which may point to a read error. The chain uses TRBV20-1 and TRBJ2-1; 12 nucleotides align to TRBD2. CDR3 length: 17 residues. Germline-derived CDR1 and CDR2 are DFQATT and SNEGSKA (reference sequence). The CDR3 region is CCARASGGARSYNEQFF. The DNA for the CDR3 is TGCTGTGCTAGAGCTAGCGGGGGGGCCCGCTCCTACAATGAGCAGTTCTTC.

This clonotype was counted at least ten times. CDR3 in amino acids: CASSFDWGAGDTEAFF. For the CDR3, the DNA is TGCGCCAGCAGCTTTGATTGGGGGGCAGGGGACACTGAAGCTTTCTTT. The chain recombines TRBV5-1 with TRBJ1-1, with D maybe TRBD1 (6 bases). Deletions cut 2 bases from V and 3 bases from J, with 17 bases between. Germline loops: CDR1 SGHRS, CDR2 YFSETQ. The CDR3 totals 16 residues.

V usage is TRBV5-1 and J usage is TRBJ2-1; TRBD2 matches at 7 bases. The CDR3 has 19 amino acids. Germline trimming cut 2 bases from V and 7 bases from J; bases unmatched to any gene: 21. Germline V lookup: CDR1 SGHRS, CDR2 YFSETQ. The CDR3 DNA reads TGCGCCAGCAGCTTAAAGGCTGCTAGCGGCCCTAACTGGGGGAATGAGCAGTTCTTC. This sequence encodes CASSLKAASGPNWGNEQFF.

CDR3 sequence: CASSRTLSGGNNEQFF. CDR3 in DNA: TGTGCCAGCAGCAGGACCCTCAGCGGGGGGAACAATGAGCAGTTCTTC. The chain uses TRBV5-5 and TRBJ2-1; 9 bases line up with TRBD2. CDR3 size: 16 residues. The V segment lost 4 bases and the J segment 5 bases; nucleotides outside the gene matches: 10. Germline assignment: CDR1 SGHKS and CDR2 YYEKEE (reference sequence).

This clonotype was found many times. CDR3 DNA sequence: TGTGCCAGCAGCTACCGGACTAGCGGGAGCTATGAGCAGTTCTTC. It codes for CASSYRTSGSYEQFF. V gene TRBV7-9 combines with J gene TRBJ2-1, with 13 bases identical to TRBD2. The germline CDR1 and CDR2 sequences are SEHNR and FQNEAQ (reference sequence). CDR3 length equals 15 residues. With 4 bases clipped from V and 8 bases from J, the junction kept 5 bases outside the gene matches.